This T cell receptor beta chain was captured in a study of molecular identifiers for immune sequencing clone quantification. Overall study results and limits: Jurkat TCR RNA from one cell was spiked into approximately 1 million naive cells, and it was reportedly detectable there. Molecules of identical TCR sharing a barcode could underestimate highly expanded clone sizes. Whereas clones above 20 RNA copies held under 1% of naive-cell molecules, they held over 98% of effector molecules.

Only a few counts were recorded for this clonotype. Its target is not known. Library preparation followed earlier protocols using designated TCR primers. Via MiXCR, TCRdb re-called the PCR reads, giving one row per CDR3 protein. The sample carries about 500,000 distinct CDR3 sequences, about a quarter recorded once. Input material: naive CD8+ T cells from blood, with Jurkat cell RNA spiked in. The sample's subset: FACS-sorted CD8+CD4-CCR7+CD45RA+ naive T cells. The receptor comes from a human donor in good health. Some libraries in this study had Jurkat cell RNA spiked in.

CDR3 coding DNA: TGTGCCAGCAGCCCCCATGGGACAACCTTAAGGGACACTGAAGCTTTCTTT. This codes for CASSPHGTTLRDTEAFF. V usage is TRBV7-3 and J usage is TRBJ1-1; maybe TRBD1 (6 bases). CDR1 is SGHTA, CDR2 FQGTGA, per germline. Trimming pared 5 bases from V and 3 bases from J, leaving 22 bases between. The CDR3 sequence is 17 residues long.